These T cell receptor beta chains were read from a single sample in a study of blood T cell repertoires in COVID-19. This table comes from immunoSEQ multiplex PCR, and its TCRdb copy is limited to in-frame clones, with some not included. Seen here are around 280,000 clones, about 90% observed once, and the top ten hold roughly 1.5%. What was sequenced was PBMCs or T cells enriched from blood (not recorded which). These receptors all come from a woman between 18 and 29 years old with acute COVID-19. CDR3s include the opening cysteine and the closing phenylalanine or tryptophan. The order of the fields is J gene, clone size, V gene, CDR3 length, D gene, CDR3 protein, CDR3 DNA. The D gene is left open where the match is weak. Size is omitted from some rows. Given values are once, few, many or a class for expanded clones.

TRBJ1-6,.,TRBV7-8,14,TRBD1,CASSAGTGASPLHF,TGTGCCAGCAGCGCCGGGACAGGGGCGTCACCCCTCCACTTT
TRBJ2-1,once,TRBV2,18,TRBD2,CASRSPSGSGNSYNEQFF,TGTGCCAGCAGGTCTCCTTCAGGGAGCGGGAACTCCTACAATGAGCAGTTCTTC
TRBJ2-1,.,TRBV7-3,15,TRBD2,CASSEGGSSYNEQFF,TGTGCCAGCAGCGAGGGCGGGAGCTCCTACAATGAGCAGTTCTTC
TRBJ2-7,.,TRBV20-1,14,TRBD1,CSASMGQGANEQYF,TGCAGTGCCAGTATGGGACAGGGGGCTAACGAGCAGTACTTC
TRBJ2-5,.,TRBV27,14,TRBD1,CASKNPGQGETQYF,TGTGCCAGCAAGAACCCCGGACAGGGGGAGACCCAGTACTTC
TRBJ2-7,.,TRBV9,17,TRBD1,CASSESPDRVGSYEQYF,TGTGCCAGCAGCGAGAGCCCCGACAGGGTGGGATCCTACGAGCAGTACTTC
TRBJ2-1,.,TRBV9,16,.,CASSVVAGPSYNEQFF,TGTGCCAGCAGCGTAGTGGCGGGACCCTCCTACAATGAGCAGTTCTTC
TRBJ1-1,.,TRBV12-3/TRBV12-4,12,TRBD1,CASSRQGLGAFF,TGTGCCAGCAGTAGACAGGGATTAGGAGCTTTCTTT
TRBJ2-1,.,TRBV27,16,TRBD1,CASSSAGTETYNEQFF,TGTGCCAGCAGTTCTGCCGGGACAGAGACCTACAATGAGCAGTTCTTC
TRBJ1-2,.,TRBV5-1,14,TRBD1,CASSPGQRFNGYTF,TGCGCCAGCAGCCCGGGACAGAGGTTTAATGGCTACACCTTC
TRBJ1-2,.,TRBV7-2,16,.,CASSLGAGATLGGYTF,TGTGCCAGCAGCTTGGGGGCAGGGGCTACCCTTGGGGGCTACACCTTC
TRBJ2-7,.,TRBV30,22,TRBD2,CAWSVGSTWGVAGTRDRYEQYF,TGTGCCTGGAGTGTAGGAAGTACGTGGGGCGTAGCGGGAACACGTGACCGATACGAGCAGTACTTC
TRBJ2-2,.,TRBV7-2,17,TRBD2,CAKPNGGLAGGSGELFF,TGTGCCAAGCCTAACGGGGGACTAGCGGGAGGGTCCGGGGAGCTGTTTTTT
TRBJ1-5,.,TRBV28,15,TRBD1,CASSSRQGVDQPQHF,TGTGCCAGCAGCTCGAGACAGGGGGTTGATCAGCCCCAGCATTTT
TRBJ2-3,once,TRBV19,18,TRBD1,CASSISWGVDRGSDTQYF,TGTGCCAGTAGTATCAGCTGGGGGGTTGACAGGGGGTCAGATACGCAGTATTTT
TRBJ1-1,.,TRBV20-1,15,TRBD1,CSASRTGGLNTEAFF,TGCAGTGCTAGTCGAACAGGGGGCTTGAACACTGAAGCTTTCTTT
TRBJ1-3,.,TRBV18,15,.,CASSPTQVAGNTIYF,TGTGCCAGCTCGCCGACCCAGGTTGCTGGAAACACCATATATTTT
TRBJ2-7,few,TRBV6-5,15,.,CASSYSETGSNEQYF,TGTGCCAGCAGTTACTCGGAAACAGGGAGTAACGAGCAGTACTTC
TRBJ2-3,.,TRBV9,16,TRBD2,CASGVVGTSGSDTQYF,TGTGCCAGCGGCGTAGTTGGGACTAGCGGATCAGATACGCAGTATTTT
TRBJ1-3,.,TRBV2,14,.,CASKDGGSGNTIYF,TGTGCCAGCAAAGATGGAGGATCTGGAAACACCATATATTTT
TRBJ2-2,.,TRBV4-2,14,.,CASSQRTNTGELFF,TGTGCCAGCAGCCAGAGAACGAACACCGGGGAGCTGTTTTTT
TRBJ2-7,.,TRBV5-6,14,TRBD2,CASSWGGRSYEQYF,TGTGCCAGCAGCTGGGGGGGACGATCCTACGAGCAGTACTTC
TRBJ2-5,.,TRBV9,13,.,CASSSRVQETQYF,TGTGCCAGCAGCTCCAGGGTCCAAGAGACCCAGTACTTC
TRBJ1-6,.,TRBV4-3,15,TRBD1,CASSQVTGGNSPLHF,TGCGCCAGCAGCCAAGTAACAGGGGGAAATTCACCCCTCCACTTT
TRBJ1-6,.,TRBV30,13,.,CAWSLPLESPLHF,TGTGCCTGGAGTTTGCCGCTGGAGTCGCCCCTCCACTTT
TRBJ2-7,.,TRBV15,15,TRBD1,CATSRDGQGSYEQYF,TGTGCCACCAGCAGAGACGGACAGGGTTCCTACGAGCAGTACTTC
TRBJ2-1,.,TRBV4-1,17,TRBD1,CASSQDLGQAGKYEQFF,TGCGCCAGCAGCCAAGATTTGGGACAGGCAGGAAAATATGAGCAGTTCTTC
TRBJ1-4,.,TRBV30,16,.,CACPPRGGATNEKLFF,TGTGCCTGTCCCCCCCGGGGGGGAGCAACTAATGAAAAACTGTTTTTT
TRBJ2-1,.,TRBV24-1,16,TRBD2,CATSKTSGDRRDEQFF,TGTGCCACCAGCAAGACTAGCGGAGACCGCCGGGATGAGCAGTTCTTC
TRBJ2-7,.,TRBV19,13,.,CASSETGSSEQYF,TGTGCCAGTAGTGAAACGGGATCCTCCGAGCAGTACTTC
TRBJ1-2,.,TRBV5-4,16,TRBD1,CASSEGQSLLNYGYTF,TGTGCCAGCAGCGAGGGACAGTCACTTTTAAACTATGGCTACACCTTC
TRBJ2-7,once,TRBV4-3,16,TRBD2,CASSQVGGLGPYEQYF,TGCGCCAGCAGCCAAGTAGGGGGACTAGGTCCCTACGAGCAGTACTTC
TRBJ2-7,.,TRBV15,12,.,CATRYGRGQQYF,TGTGCCACCAGGTACGGTAGGGGTCAGCAGTACTTC
TRBJ1-5,.,TRBV28,15,TRBD1,CASRGTGVDNQPQHF,TGTGCCAGCAGGGGGACAGGGGTCGACAATCAGCCCCAGCATTTT
TRBJ2-3,.,TRBV7-2,15,.,CASSLGGGGTDTQYF,TGTGCCAGCAGCTTAGGAGGAGGGGGCACAGATACGCAGTATTTT
TRBJ2-1,once,TRBV7-9,14,.,CASNPGRVGNEQFF,TGTGCCAGCAACCCTGGGCGTGTGGGCAATGAGCAGTTCTTC
TRBJ1-2,.,TRBV28,14,TRBD1,CASSQMTGNYGYTF,TGTGCCAGCAGTCAGATGACAGGGAACTATGGCTACACCTTC
TRBJ2-7,.,TRBV10-3,15,TRBD1,CAISVDRGLTYEQYF,TGTGCCATCAGTGTTGACAGGGGCCTTACCTACGAGCAGTACTTC
TRBJ1-4,.,TRBV18,16,.,CASSPPLTATNEKLFF,TGTGCCAGCTCACCACCGCTCACAGCAACTAATGAAAAACTGTTTTTT
TRBJ1-2,.,TRBV18,12,.,CASSLRDDGYTF,TGTGCCAGCTCACTACGGGATGATGGCTACACCTTC
TRBJ1-6,.,TRBV27,16,TRBD1,CASSLSSGRGNSPLHF,TGTGCCAGCAGTTTATCGAGTGGCAGGGGGAATTCACCCCTCCACTTT
TRBJ2-1,.,TRBV7-6,19,TRBD2,CASSLWASGKGSSYNEQFF,TGTGCCAGCAGCTTATGGGCTAGCGGGAAGGGTAGCTCCTACAATGAGCAGTTCTTC
TRBJ1-6,.,TRBV27,18,TRBD1,CASSLSGTGELRNSPLHF,TGTGCCAGCAGTTTATCCGGGACAGGGGAATTGCGGAATTCACCCCTCCACTTT
TRBJ2-1,once,TRBV29-1,14,.,CSVARAGLYNEQFF,TGCAGCGTTGCAAGGGCGGGGTTGTACAATGAGCAGTTCTTC
TRBJ2-1,.,TRBV4-1,16,TRBD2,CASSQPGTRSYNEQFF,TGCGCCAGCAGCCAACCCGGGACTAGATCCTACAATGAGCAGTTCTTC
TRBJ2-5,once,TRBV5-4,14,.,CASSLSWLAETQYF,TGTGCCAGCAGCTTGTCTTGGCTAGCAGAGACCCAGTACTTC
TRBJ2-7,.,TRBV11-2,16,TRBD2,CASSLVGGRIAYEQYF,TGTGCCAGCAGCTTAGTTGGCGGGAGGATCGCCTACGAGCAGTACTTC
TRBJ2-2,.,TRBV11-3,15,.,CASSLSRGGAGELFF,TGTGCCAGCAGCTTATCCAGGGGAGGGGCCGGGGAGCTGTTTTTT
TRBJ2-3,.,TRBV7-9,15,.,CASSSSVAHTDTQYF,TGTGCCAGCAGCTCGAGCGTCGCGCACACAGATACGCAGTATTTT
TRBJ2-1,.,TRBV19,14,TRBD1,CASSMTGGDNEQFF,TGTGCCAGTAGTATGACAGGGGGGGACAATGAGCAGTTCTTC
TRBJ1-5,few,TRBV18,13,.,CASSRQDNQPQHF,TGTGCCAGCTCACGGCAGGATAATCAGCCCCAGCATTTT
TRBJ1-2,.,TRBV27,15,TRBD1,CASRRTGQSNYGYTF,TGTGCCAGCAGGAGAACGGGACAGTCTAACTATGGCTACACCTTC
TRBJ2-1,.,TRBV13,15,.,CASSLRRESYNEQFF,TGTGCCAGCAGCTTAAGACGGGAGTCCTACAATGAGCAGTTCTTC
TRBJ1-2,.,TRBV19,15,.,CASSIVDSYFYGYTF,TGTGCCAGTAGTATAGTGGACAGTTACTTCTATGGCTACACCTTC